This paragraph reports one T cell receptor beta chain. What it recognizes is unknown. The data stem from a study of long-term antiretroviral therapy in people with HIV. The assay, immunoSEQ v3.0, was run at survey level. Using immunoSEQ multiplex PCR, the repertoire was profiled, and TCRdb retains in-frame clones only, with some absent. The sample carries around 38,000 clones, roughly 93% recorded once. This CDR3 contains 17 residues. Germline CDR1 is MGHRA and CDR2 is YSYEKL. The V gene lost 1 base and the J gene lost 1 base, with 14 bases spanning the gap. Study outcomes and limitations: Clones showing expansion before ART dominated the repertoire at all time points.

The chain recombines TRBV4-1 with TRBJ2-1; the D gene is possibly TRBD2 (5 bases). Sample: unsorted PBMCs, taken almost 9.5 years after starting antiretroviral therapy. The receptor comes from a man aged 25 to 40 with HIV. The CDR3 here is CASSQVDMGVSYNEQFF. In nucleotides, the CDR3 is TGCGCCAGCAGCCAAGTAGATATGGGAGTGTCCTACAATGAGCAGTTCTTC.